Following are 17 T cell receptor beta chains from one sample sequenced in a study of T cells in Graves' hyperthyroidism and ophthalmopathy. The investigators amplified TCR beta CDR3 regions from RNA transcripts. Researchers ran a first-round RT-PCR on the TCR CDR3 using the HTBI primer set. TCRdb itself ran the multiplex PCR reads through MiXCR, one entry per CDR3 protein. This table holds under 450,000 distinct CDR3 sequences, about a sixth found once. The sequenced material came from blood. All receptors derive from a woman aged 30 to 39 with Graves' hyperthyroidism that later progressed to Graves' ophthalmopathy.

This clonotype has at least ten counts. This rearrangement joins TRBV7-2 to TRBJ2-5; D not resolved. Germline V gene data show CDR1 as SGHTA and CDR2 as FQGNSA. V lost 4 bases and J lost 5, with 8 bases in between. This CDR3 has 12 residues. Written as DNA, the CDR3 is TGTGCCAGCAGCTCCCCCGAGGAGACCCAGTACTTC. Translated, it gives CASSSPEETQYF. Using reference TRBV7-2 and TRBJ2-5 for the parts outside the CDR3, the full variable domain is GAGVSQSPSNKVTEKGKDVELRCDPISGHTALYWYRQSLGQGLEFLIYFQGNSAPDKSGLPSDRFSAERTGGSVSTLTIQRTQQEDSAVYLCASSSPEETQYFGPGTRLLVL.

This clonotype occurred many times. This CDR3 is CASQDFRYGYTF. Written as DNA, the CDR3 is TGTGCCTCCCAGGACTTCCGCTATGGCTACACCTTC. This chain joins TRBV28 and TRBJ1-2, with D hard to call. Germline CDR1 reads MDHEN; CDR2 reads SYDVKM. V gave up 11 bases and J gave up 4 bases, with 14 bases separating them. CDR3 size: 12 residues.

The sample holds many counts of this clonotype. The V call is TRBV28, the J call TRBJ2-4, with TRBD1 identical over 7 bases. With 3 bases clipped from V and 7 bases from J, the junction kept 9 bases outside the gene matches. This CDR3 comprises 15 residues. In germline, CDR1 is MDHEN, CDR2 SYDVKM. The chain's CDR3 is CASSFSGTAENIQYF. DNA of the CDR3: TGTGCCAGCAGTTTTTCGGGGACAGCAGAGAACATTCAGTACTTC. The full variable domain, its missing parts supplied by reference TRBV28 and TRBJ2-4, is DVKVTQSSRYLVKRTGEKVFLECVQDMDHENMFWYRQDPGLGLRLIYFSYDVKMKEKGDIPEGYSVSREKKERFSLILESASTNQTSMYLCASSFSGTAENIQYFGAGTRLSVL.

This chain joins TRBV6-1 and TRBJ2-5, with 8 bases lining up with TRBD1. The V gene end was trimmed by 6 bases and the J gene end by 9 bases; junction bases not matched to a gene: 15. Germline CDR1 MNHNS, CDR2 SASEGT. The CDR3 extends over 15 amino acids. The DNA of the CDR3 is TGTGCCAGCAGGGCGACCTGGACAGGGCGCGAAGCCCAGTACTTC. Protein: CASRATWTGREAQYF.

Many counts were recorded for this clonotype. This sequence joins TRBV2 and TRBJ2-7, with a weak D call TRBD1 (6 bases). The V gene lost 1 base and the J gene lost 6 bases, with 19 bases spanning the gap. Germline CDR1 SNHLY, CDR2 FYNNEI. This CDR3 comprises 16 residues. The CDR3 sequence is CASSEEVPGASFEQYF. For the CDR3, the DNA is TGTGCCAGCAGTGAAGAGGTACCAGGGGCGTCGTTCGAGCAGTACTTC. Looking up the rest from reference TRBV2 and TRBJ2-7 gives the full variable domain: EPEVTQTPSHQVTQMGQEVILRCVPISNHLYFYWYRQILGQKVEFLVSFYNNEISEKSEIFDDQFSVERPDGSNFTLKIRSTKLEDSAMYFCASSEEVPGASFEQYFGPGTRLTVT.

The chain is built from TRBV20-1 and TRBJ2-3; 12 nucleotides line up with TRBD2. The CDR3 runs 18 residues. Germline V lookup: CDR1 DFQATT, CDR2 SNEGSKA (reference sequence). The ends lost 0 bases at V and 5 bases at J; junction bases unmatched: 12. The DNA of the CDR3 is TGCAGTGCTAGAGATAACAGACTAGCGGGAGAGTGGAAAGATACGCAGTATTTT. Translating it yields CSARDNRLAGEWKDTQYF.

The chain combines TRBV10-2 with TRBJ2-2; D ambiguous. Trimming left V 4 bases short and J 6 bases short, with 3 bases between. The CDR3 has 11 residues. Germline CDR1 is WSHSY and CDR2 is SAAADI. The CDR3 DNA is TGCGCCAGCAGTGGGGCCGGGGAGCTGTTTTTT. It is translated as CASSGAGELFF.

The chain employs TRBV10-3 and TRBJ2-3; TRBD2 agrees at 13 bases. The CDR3 covers 18 residues. J lost 3 bases, V lost 2 bases, and 8 bases had no gene match. CDR1 ENHRY and CDR2 SYGVKD come from the germline V gene. CDR3 DNA: TGTGCCATCAGTGAGCCGCTCCGGACTAGCGGGAGAACAGATACGCAGTATTTT. Protein: CAISEPLRTSGRTDTQYF.

This clonotype was seen many times. The V gene is TRBV20-1, the J gene TRBJ2-7, with 10 bases that match TRBD1. After removal of 4 bases from V and 2 bases from J, the junction contained 8 bases not matched to a gene. The CDR3 is 15 amino acids. CDR1 is DFQATT and CDR2 is SNEGSKA in the germline V gene (reference sequence). This CDR3 reads CSAISGQGGPYEQYF. CDR3 nucleotide sequence: TGCAGTGCTATATCCGGACAGGGGGGGCCCTACGAGCAGTACTTC.

The chain recombines TRBV9 with TRBJ1-1; no firm D call. V was trimmed by 3 bases and J by 6 bases, leaving 6 bases between them. The CDR3 covers 11 residues. CDR1 and CDR2 (germline): SGDLS, YYNGEE. CDR3: CASSATAEAFF. In DNA, the CDR3 is TGTGCCAGCAGCGCCACAGCTGAAGCTTTCTTT.

This chain joins TRBV9 and TRBJ2-1, with D possibly TRBD2 on 6 matching bases. The CDR3 has 16 residues. In germline, CDR1 is SGDLS, CDR2 YYNGEE. V was cut by 3 bases and J by 8 bases, with 21 bases left in between. The CDR3 bases are TGTGCCAGCAGCGCTTTTAGCGGTCCAGGCAGCGATGAGCAGTTCTTC. Translation gives CASSAFSGPGSDEQFF. The variable domain in full, completed from reference TRBV9 and TRBJ2-1, reads DSGVTQTPKHLITATGQRVTLRCSPRSGDLSVYWYQQSLDQGLQFLIQYYNGEERAKGNILERFSAQQFPDLHSELNLSSLELGDSALYFCASSAFSGPGSDEQFFGPGTRLTVL.

The chain couples TRBV27 to TRBJ1-5; TRBD1 might be the D (5 bases). The CDR3 is 13 amino acids. The germline V and J ends were trimmed by 2 bases and 6 bases, with 8 bases remaining between them. Germline-derived CDR1 and CDR2 are MNHEY and SMNVEV (reference sequence). The CDR3 reads CASSLQGSQPQHF. CDR3 sequence (DNA): TGTGCCAGCAGTTTACAGGGAAGTCAGCCCCAGCATTTT.

The rearrangement joins TRBV3-1 to TRBJ1-6; possible D gene TRBD1, 5 bases. V was clipped by 1 base and J by 9 bases, with 10 bases between them. The CDR3 has 14 amino acids. Per the germline V gene, CDR1 is LGHDT and CDR2 is YNNKEL (reference sequence). The CDR3 DNA reads TGTGCCAGCAGCCAAGTTCAGGGAGGTTCACCCCTCCACTTT. Encoded protein: CASSQVQGGSPLHF.

Comments on this clonotype: A much larger clone is a single base away; this may be a read error. This sequence joins TRBV27 and TRBJ1-2; perhaps TRBD1 as D (5 bases). Trimming removed 6 bases from V and 5 bases from J, with 16 bases in between. Germline loops: CDR1 MNHEY, CDR2 SMNVEV (reference sequence). The CDR3 totals 14 residues. DNA of the CDR3: TGTGCCAGCAGCCCTGGCGGGCAGGGTTATGGCTACACCTTC. Translated: CASSPGGQGYGYTF.

This clonotype was counted many times. Here the CDR3 reads CASSQDVYDNEQFF. The CDR3 nucleotides read TGTGCCAGCAGCCAAGACGTTTACGACAATGAGCAGTTCTTC. The chain uses TRBV14 and TRBJ2-1; D is unresolved. The CDR3 extends over 14 amino acids. The V gene lost 0 bases and the J gene lost 5 bases, with 8 bases spanning the gap. CDR1 and CDR2 (germline): SGHDN, FVKESK.

This clonotype was seen a few times. The chain combines TRBV5-1 with TRBJ2-7; 9 bases fit TRBD2. The CDR3 extends over 15 amino acids. Germline V lookup: CDR1 SGHRS, CDR2 YFSETQ. J was trimmed by 4 bases and V by 7 bases; bases with no gene match: 12. Here the CDR3 DNA reads TGCGCCAGCCGCCGACATAGTAGCGGGAGTTACGAGCAGTACTTC. Translation: CASRRHSSGSYEQYF.

J is TRBJ2-7 and V is TRBV10-3; 10 bases match TRBD1. Germline assignment: CDR1 ENHRY and CDR2 SYGVKD. The junction had 7 bases not matched to a gene; V was cut back by 6 bases and J by 5 bases. The CDR3 contains 14 residues. CDR3 in amino acids: CAISSPGQGNEQYF. CDR3 nucleotide sequence: TGTGCCATCAGCAGCCCGGGACAGGGGAACGAGCAGTACTTC.